This TCR beta chain was captured in a study of blood T cells in healthy people across ages. The CDR3 loop spans 16 amino acids. The germline V gene has CDR1 MDHEN and CDR2 SYDVKM. V gave up 3 bases and J gave up 4 bases, with 18 bases separating them. Using a J-beta primer mix together with a sample-barcoded 5' primer, a second PCR was run for 7 to 11 cycles. In TCRdb, the 5' RACE reads were re-called with MiXCR into one record per CDR3 protein. Of about 970,000 distinct CDR3 sequences in the sample, roughly half are singletons; the top ten hold around 21%. The chain carries TRBV28 and TRBJ2-5, with D maybe TRBD2 (6 bases). The sample taken for sequencing was blood. The origin of this receptor is a woman in her fifties or sixties in good health. The CDR3 DNA reads TGTGCCAGCAGTTTCCCCAGGACTAAAACATCAGAGACCCAGTACTTC. Translated: CASSFPRTKTSETQYF.